This T cell receptor beta chain was found in a study of T cells after yellow fever vaccination. Study in general: Any fraction with a low cell number was prepared using SMART-Seq v4 Ultra Low Input. Study conclusions and caveats: Clonotypes found in both CD4 and CD8 compartments made up a small share. Weaker, the secondary response peaked sooner, at day 5 versus 15.

A note on this clonotype: Its antigen is not known.

Template-switching 5'RACE yielded the TCR cDNA; a universal primer site and UMIs were added in the process. In TCRdb, the 5' RACE reads were re-called with MiXCR into one record per CDR3 protein. The data show 450,000 to 600,000 distinct CDR3 sequences, with roughly 14% seen just once and over 12% held by the top ten. Sequenced material: PBMCs, taken on the day of the yellow fever booster vaccination. The clonotype was recovered from a young man who received the YFV17D yellow fever vaccine.

CDR3 coding DNA: TGTGCCTGGAGTGTGTTAGAACTCATGAACACTGAAGCTTTCTTT. Protein product: CAWSVLELMNTEAFF. The rearrangement uses TRBV30 and TRBJ1-1; no definite D call. The CDR3 is 15 amino acids. The V end was cut by 0 bases, the J end by 0 bases, with 11 bases between. CDR1 is GTSNPN and CDR2 is SVGIG in the germline V gene (reference sequence).